These T cell receptor beta chains were read from a single sample in a study of T cell responses to AZD1222 COVID-19 vaccine. TCRdb's copy holds only in-frame clones and misses some; the assay was immunoSEQ multiplex PCR. Among about 85,000 clones listed, 80% to 90% were seen once. This sample comprised peripheral blood, obtained on day 0 of MenACWY control vaccination. The receptors shown here come from an adult in good health. The CDR3 runs from the conserved cysteine through the conserved F or W. A D gene is named only where the DNA matches it firmly. A row's size may be missing; if present it is once, few, many or a size class.

CATSRWTGADTQYF TGTGCCACCAGCAGATGGACAGGGGCAGATACGCAGTATTTT TRBV15 NA TRBD1 TRBJ2-3
CASSDLSLNTEAFF TGCGCCAGCAGCGACCTGAGTCTGAACACTGAAGCTTTCTTT TRBV4-1 NA NA TRBJ1-1
CASSYPGDQPQHF TGTGCCAGCAGTTACCCGGGAGATCAGCCCCAGCATTTT TRBV6-5 NA NA TRBJ1-5
CATRMTGYNSPLHF TGTGCCACCAGAATGACAGGGTATAATTCACCCCTCCACTTT TRBV15 once TRBD1 TRBJ1-6
CATSGNSNQPQHF TGTGCCACCAGTGGTAACAGCAATCAGCCCCAGCATTTT TRBV24-1 NA NA TRBJ1-5
CASSARQGDYNEQFF TGCGCCAGCAGCGCCCGACAGGGGGACTACAATGAGCAGTTCTTC TRBV4-1 NA TRBD1 TRBJ2-1
CASSPREATGANTGELFF TGTGCCAGCAGCCCCCGAGAGGCGACAGGGGCGAACACCGGGGAGCTGTTTTTT TRBV7-3 NA TRBD1 TRBJ2-2
CASSSRQANEKLFF TGTGCCAGCAGCTCCCGGCAGGCTAATGAAAAACTGTTTTTT TRBV5-5 NA NA TRBJ1-4
CASSLAGGPKDTQYF TGTGCCAGCAGTTTAGCGGGGGGGCCAAAAGATACGCAGTATTTT TRBV28 NA TRBD2 TRBJ2-3
CASSEYEQYF TGTGCCAGCAGTGAATACGAGCAGTACTTC TRBV2 NA NA TRBJ2-7
CASSFGTGLRLAFF TGCGCCAGCAGCTTCGGGACAGGGCTCCGTTTAGCTTTCTTT TRBV5-1 NA TRBD1 TRBJ1-1
CSVGQGSEKLFF TGCAGCGTCGGACAGGGGAGTGAAAAACTGTTTTTT TRBV29-1 NA TRBD1 TRBJ1-4
CASSLGLGEKLFF TGTGCCAGCAGCTTAGGATTAGGGGAAAAACTGTTTTTT TRBV7-7 NA NA TRBJ1-4
CASSAYGFGVGEAFF TGTGCCAGCAGCGCGTACGGGTTCGGGGTGGGTGAAGCTTTCTTT TRBV9 NA NA TRBJ1-1
CASSIVAGELFF TGTGCCAGTAGTATAGTCGCCGGGGAGCTGTTTTTT TRBV19 NA NA TRBJ2-2
CASSHKGGTGSETQYF TGCGCCAGCAGCCATAAAGGGGGGACAGGGTCTGAGACCCAGTACTTC TRBV4-1 NA TRBD1 TRBJ2-5
CASSFGPANEQFF TGTGCCAGCAGCTTTGGCCCGGCGAATGAGCAGTTCTTC TRBV7-7 NA NA TRBJ2-1
CASSLLGEGGYTF TGTGCCAGCAGTTTACTAGGGGAAGGCGGCTACACCTTC TRBV28 NA NA TRBJ1-2
CASSLYWGATNEKLFF TGTGCCAGCAGTTTATACTGGGGTGCAACTAATGAAAAACTGTTTTTT TRBV27 NA NA TRBJ1-4
CASTGQVTTDTQYF TGTGCCAGCACAGGACAGGTGACCACAGATACGCAGTATTTT TRBV2 once TRBD1 TRBJ2-3
CATSRDTGAGNQPQHF TGTGCCACCAGCAGGGATACAGGGGCCGGCAATCAGCCCCAGCATTTT TRBV15 few TRBD1 TRBJ1-5
CASSLATSLGYNEQFF TGTGCCAGCAGCTTAGCGACTAGTTTAGGGTACAATGAGCAGTTCTTC TRBV7-2 NA NA TRBJ2-1
CASSYAGNYGYTF TGTGCCAGCAGCTACGCGGGGAACTATGGCTACACCTTC TRBV7-9 NA NA TRBJ1-2
CASSDTDGYYGYTF TGTGCCAGCAGTGACACGGACGGATACTATGGCTACACCTTC TRBV25-1 once NA TRBJ1-2
CASRGRETQYF TGTGCCAGCAGAGGGAGAGAGACCCAGTACTTC TRBV14 NA NA TRBJ2-5
CASSSARGTEQYF TGTGCCAGCAGTTCAGCACGGGGGACAGAGCAGTATTTT TRBV6-2/TRBV6-3 NA NA TRBJ2-3
CASSQGAGGYTF TGCGCCAGCAGCCAAGGGGCGGGTGGCTACACCTTC TRBV4-1 NA NA TRBJ1-2
CASSRPAGELFF TGTGCCAGCAGCCGCCCCGCCGGGGAGCTGTTTTTT TRBV7-3 NA NA TRBJ2-2
CASSFRGGSGNTIYF TGTGCCAGCAGCTTCAGAGGGGGTTCTGGAAACACCATATATTTT TRBV7-7 NA NA TRBJ1-3
CASSHADRGLGTQYF TGTGCCAGCAGCCATGCCGACAGGGGGCTGGGTACGCAGTATTTT TRBV3-1/TRBV3-2 NA TRBD1 TRBJ2-3
CSAPDSNEQFF TGCAGTGCCCCGGACAGTAATGAGCAGTTCTTC TRBV20-1 NA NA TRBJ2-1
CASSPGNQPQHF TGTGCCAGCAGTCCGGGCAATCAGCCCCAGCATTTT TRBV28 NA NA TRBJ1-5
CATSPEGNQPQHF TGTGCCACCTCCCCGGAAGGCAATCAGCCCCAGCATTTT TRBV6-5 NA NA TRBJ1-5
CASSPQTYGYTF TGTGCCAGCAGCCCACAAACCTATGGCTACACCTTC TRBV7-9 NA NA TRBJ1-2
CASSPEGARHEQFF TGTGCCAGCAGCCCCGAGGGGGCGCGCCATGAGCAGTTCTTC TRBV7-8 NA TRBD1 TRBJ2-1
CASSPETGFSTDTQYF TGTGCCAGCAGCCCTGAGACAGGGTTTTCCACAGATACGCAGTATTTT TRBV5-4 NA TRBD1 TRBJ2-3
CASSLGGVKETQYF TGTGCCAGCAGCTTGGGAGGGGTAAAAGAGACCCAGTACTTC TRBV5-5 NA NA TRBJ2-5
CASSMRGGQVNTEAFF TGTGCCAGTAGTATGAGGGGGGGACAGGTTAACACTGAAGCTTTCTTT TRBV19 NA TRBD1 TRBJ1-1
CASSPGSQGLGETQYF TGTGCCAGCAGCCCGGGCTCACAGGGGTTAGGAGAGACCCAGTACTTC TRBV7-2 NA TRBD1 TRBJ2-5
CASSLGAGRTGNTIYF TGCGCCAGCAGCCTAGGGGCAGGGAGGACTGGAAACACCATATATTTT TRBV4-3 NA NA TRBJ1-3
CASSVGVGSNQPQHF TGTGCCAGCAGCGTAGGGGTAGGAAGCAATCAGCCCCAGCATTTT TRBV9 NA NA TRBJ1-5
CASKDRGLANEKLFF TGTGCCAGCAAAGACAGGGGGCTGGCTAATGAAAAACTGTTTTTT TRBV6-5 NA TRBD1 TRBJ1-4
CASSLSGGAPYEQYF TGTGCCAGCAGCCTTAGCGGGGGCGCGCCCTACGAGCAGTACTTC TRBV3-1/TRBV3-2 NA TRBD2 TRBJ2-7
CATSDLGEPGGETQYF TGTGCCACCAGTGATTTAGGCGAGCCGGGGGGAGAGACCCAGTACTTC TRBV24-1 NA TRBD2 TRBJ2-5